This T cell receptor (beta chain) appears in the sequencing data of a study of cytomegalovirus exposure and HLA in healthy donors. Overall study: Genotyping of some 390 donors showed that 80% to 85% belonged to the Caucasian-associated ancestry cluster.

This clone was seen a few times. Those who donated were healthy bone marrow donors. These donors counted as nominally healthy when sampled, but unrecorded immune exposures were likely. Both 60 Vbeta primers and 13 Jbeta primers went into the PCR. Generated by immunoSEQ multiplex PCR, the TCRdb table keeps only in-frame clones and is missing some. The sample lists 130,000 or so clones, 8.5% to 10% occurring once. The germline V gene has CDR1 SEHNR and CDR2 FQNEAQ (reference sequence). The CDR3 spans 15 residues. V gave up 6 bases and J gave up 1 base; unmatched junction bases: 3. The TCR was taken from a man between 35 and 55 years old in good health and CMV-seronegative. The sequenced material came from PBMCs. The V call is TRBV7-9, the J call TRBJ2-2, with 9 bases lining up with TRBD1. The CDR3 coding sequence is TGTGCCAGCAGTAGGGGACAGGGGAACACCGGGGAGCTGTTTTTT. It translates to CASSRGQGNTGELFF.